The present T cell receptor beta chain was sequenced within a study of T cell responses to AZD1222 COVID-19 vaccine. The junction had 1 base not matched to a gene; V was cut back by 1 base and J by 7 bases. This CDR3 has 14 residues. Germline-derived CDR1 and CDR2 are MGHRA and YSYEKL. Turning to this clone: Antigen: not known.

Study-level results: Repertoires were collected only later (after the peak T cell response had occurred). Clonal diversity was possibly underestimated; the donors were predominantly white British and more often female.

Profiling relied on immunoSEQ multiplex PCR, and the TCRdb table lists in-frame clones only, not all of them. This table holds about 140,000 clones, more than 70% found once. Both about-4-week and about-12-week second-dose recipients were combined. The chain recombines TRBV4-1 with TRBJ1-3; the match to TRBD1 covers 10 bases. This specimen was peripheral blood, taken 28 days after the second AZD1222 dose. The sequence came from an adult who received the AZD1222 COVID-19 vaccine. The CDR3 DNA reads TGCGCCAGCAGCCAAGCGGGACAGGGGAACACCATATATTTT. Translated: CASSQAGQGNTIYF.